Below are 18 T cell receptor beta chains sequenced from a single sample in a study of OX40 agonist ivuxolimab in advanced cancers. Profiling relied on immunoSEQ multiplex PCR, and the TCRdb table lists in-frame clones only, not all of them. Among about 67,000 clones, around 86% were seen once, and the ten largest hold about 4.1%. Sample: CD4+ or CD8+ T cells sorted from blood, taken in a trial of the OX40 agonist ivuxolimab. The receptors come from an adult with an advanced solid tumor such as melanoma, head and neck, liver or kidney cancer.

This chain links TRBV18 with TRBJ2-7, with 7 nucleotides matching TRBD1. V lost 3 bases and J lost 7; bases outside the gene matches: 9. CDR1 is KGHSH and CDR2 is LQKENI in the germline V gene. CDR3 length equals 14 residues. CDR3 coding DNA: TGTGCCAGCTCACCGGGGGACAGAGTGTCTGAGCAGTACTTC. It yields the protein CASSPGDRVSEQYF.

CDR3 sequence (DNA): TGTGCCAGCTCGACAGGGGGTATACGGGCTTTGGACACCGGGGAGCTGTTTTTT. Amino acid sequence: CASSTGGIRALDTGELFF. The V gene is TRBV9, the J gene TRBJ2-2; 9 nucleotides agree with TRBD1. J gave up 3 bases and V 7 bases, and 16 bases lay outside the gene matches. This CDR3 is 18 amino acids long. Germline CDR1 is SGDLS and CDR2 is YYNGEE.

The V gene is TRBV11-2, the J gene TRBJ2-7; D is undetermined. This CDR3 has 11 amino acids. The V gene lost 4 bases and the J gene lost 1 base, with 2 bases spanning the gap. Germline assignment: CDR1 SGHAT and CDR2 FQNNGV. Here the CDR3 DNA reads TGTGCCAGCAGCTCTTCCTACGAGCAGTACTTC. Residues: CASSSSYEQYF.

The chain joins TRBV28 to TRBJ2-3, with 8 bases identical to TRBD1. The CDR3 runs 12 residues. Germline V gene sequence: CDR1 MDHEN, CDR2 SYDVKM. The trim removed 8 bases at V and 4 bases at J, leaving 2 bases unmatched. CDR3 nucleotides: TGTGCCAGCGACAGGGGTCCAGATACGCAGTATTTT. This gives the protein CASDRGPDTQYF.

This chain uses TRBV10-3 with TRBJ2-7; 9 nucleotides line up with TRBD2. V lost 4 bases, J lost 4 bases, and 5 bases stayed unmatched. CDR1 is ENHRY and CDR2 is SYGVKD in the germline V gene. CDR3 size: 14 residues. The CDR3 DNA is TGTGCCATCAGTGGAGGCGGGGGGGTTTACGAGCAGTACTTC. It translates to CAISGGGGVYEQYF.

The J gene is TRBJ2-3, the V gene TRBV29-1; D is perhaps TRBD1 (5 bases). There are 14 residues in the CDR3. Per germline, CDR1 SQVTM and CDR2 ANQGSEA. V lost 4 bases and J lost 9, with 20 bases in between. This chain's CDR3 is CSVVGAEQVRTQYF. For the CDR3, the DNA is TGCAGCGTTGTTGGGGCGGAGCAGGTCAGGACGCAGTATTTT.

The table lists this clone with a few counts. The chain uses TRBV19 and TRBJ1-4, with no clear D. The CDR3 covers 16 residues. With 3 bases removed from V and 0 bases from J, the gap between germline ends came to 11 bases. Germline values: CDR1 LNHDA, CDR2 SQIVND (reference sequence). The CDR3 DNA follows: TGTGCCAGTAGTATTCGAGGGTTCCCAACTAATGAAAAACTGTTTTTT. Translated, it gives CASSIRGFPTNEKLFF.

CDR3 coding DNA: TGTGCCAGCAGCTTAGGAGTTGGTCGGAAAGACTCTGGAAACACCATATATTTT. As protein: CASSLGVGRKDSGNTIYF. The gene calls are TRBV7-9 and TRBJ1-3; D not resolved. This CDR3 comprises 18 residues. V was clipped by 1 base and J by 0 bases, with 16 bases between them. Germline values: CDR1 SEHNR, CDR2 FQNEAQ (reference sequence). The full variable domain, completed using reference TRBV7-9 and TRBJ1-3, is DTGVSQNPRHKITKRGQNVTFRCDPISEHNRLYWYRQTLGQGPEFLTYFQNEAQLEKSRLLSDRFSAERPKGSFSTLEIQRTEQGDSAMYLCASSLGVGRKDSGNTIYFGEGSWLTVV.

This chain links TRBV5-1 with TRBJ2-7; D ambiguous. V was clipped by 0 bases and J by 4 bases, with 17 bases between them. The germline gives CDR1 SGHRS, CDR2 YFSETQ. The CDR3 contains 16 residues. The CDR3 loop reads CASSLGVSTPGYEQYF. CDR3 nucleotides: TGCGCCAGCAGCTTGGGGGTCTCCACCCCAGGATACGAGCAGTACTTC. The full variable domain, with the rest looked up from reference TRBV5-1 and TRBJ2-7, is KAGVTQTPRYLIKTRGQQVTLSCSPISGHRSVSWYQQTPGQGLQFLFEYFSETQRNKGNFPGRFSGRQFSNSRSEMNVSTLELGDSALYLCASSLGVSTPGYEQYFGPGTRLTVT.

The chain carries TRBV19 and TRBJ1-5; 12 bases map to TRBD1. V shed 5 bases, J shed 5 bases, and the junction held 7 bases outside the gene matches. The CDR3 loop spans 16 amino acids. Germline V lookup: CDR1 LNHDA, CDR2 SQIVND (reference sequence). The DNA for the CDR3 is TGTGCCAGTAGTCCCCGGGACAGGGGGCGCGATCAGCCCCAGCATTTT. This gives the protein CASSPRDRGRDQPQHF.

The chain recombines TRBV5-6 with TRBJ2-7; D is ambiguous. The CDR3 runs 15 residues. V was pared by 4 bases and J by 2 bases, with 16 bases between. Looked up from germline, CDR1 is SGHDT and CDR2 is YYEEEE. The CDR3 region is CASSVHSVDTYEQYF. The CDR3 bases are TGTGCCAGCAGCGTACACAGTGTCGATACCTACGAGCAGTACTTC.

The chain joins TRBV19 to TRBJ1-1; D is undetermined. CDR1 is LNHDA, CDR2 SQIVND, per germline (reference sequence). This CDR3 is built from 12 residues. The V end lost 5 bases, the J end lost 5 bases, and 9 bases lay between the germline ends. The CDR3 sequence is CASSLWGTEAFF. CDR3 sequence (DNA): TGTGCCAGTAGTTTATGGGGAACTGAAGCTTTCTTT.

V and J are TRBV19 and TRBJ2-3; possible D gene TRBD1, 5 bases. Germline values: CDR1 LNHDA, CDR2 SQIVND (reference sequence). Trimming left V 3 bases short and J 1 base short, with 5 bases between. This CDR3 contains 13 residues. The CDR3, as DNA: TGTGCCAGTAGTATGACAGGCACAGATACGCAGTATTTT. Translated: CASSMTGTDTQYF.

The chain recombines TRBV7-9 with TRBJ1-4; D is unresolved. The CDR3 spans 15 residues. Trimming pared 3 bases from V and 10 bases from J, leaving 18 bases between. The germline V gene has CDR1 SEHNR and CDR2 FQNEAQ (reference sequence). The CDR3 DNA sequence: TGTGCCAGCAGCTTGCAAGAGGACGGGGATGCAAAACTGTTTTTT. Translating it yields CASSLQEDGDAKLFF.

This clone was recorded once. This sequence joins TRBV7-9 and TRBJ1-4, with D unresolved. This CDR3 is 14 amino acids long. V was clipped by 5 bases and J by 6 bases, with 13 bases between them. CDR1 and CDR2 from the germline V gene are SEHNR and FQNEAQ (reference sequence). The CDR3 here is CASSPRNLDEKLFF. CDR3 in DNA: TGTGCCAGCAGCCCCCGCAACTTGGATGAAAAACTGTTTTTT.

V is TRBV7-2 and J is TRBJ2-5; 7 bases fit TRBD1. CDR1 SGHTA and CDR2 FQGNSA come from the germline V gene. The CDR3 consists of 14 residues. V was pared by 2 bases and J by 2 bases, with 2 bases of the junction left unmatched. CDR3 protein: CASSLSRGQETQYF. As DNA, the CDR3 is TGTGCCAGCAGCTTAAGCAGGGGGCAAGAGACCCAGTACTTC.

In DNA, the CDR3 is TGTGCCAGCAGCTTGGGTGACTTAATTAACACTGAAGCTTTCTTT. This sequence encodes CASSLGDLINTEAFF. The chain carries TRBV5-5 and TRBJ1-1, with D hard to call. The CDR3 runs 15 residues. CDR1 is SGHKS and CDR2 is YYEKEE in the germline V gene (reference sequence). V lost 0 bases, J lost 2 bases, and 11 bases lay in between. Variable domain in full (rest from reference TRBV5-5 and TRBJ1-1): DAGVTQSPTHLIKTRGQQVTLRCSPISGHKSVSWYQQVLGQGPQFIFQYYEKEERGRGNFPDRFSARQFPNYSSELNVNALLLGDSALYLCASSLGDLINTEAFFGQGTRLTVV.

The chain recombines TRBV5-1 with TRBJ2-2; D gene unclear. Trimming removed 0 bases from V and 3 bases from J, with 6 bases in between. The length of the CDR3 is 14 residues. Germline V gives CDR1 SGHRS, CDR2 YFSETQ. CDR3 residues: CASSLDSYTGELFF. The CDR3 DNA is TGCGCCAGCAGCTTGGACAGCTACACCGGGGAGCTGTTTTTT.